This T cell receptor beta chain came from a study of radiation and T cells in renal cell carcinoma. Sample time point: baseline pretreatment blood. The treatment is: 15 Gy SBRT to primary tumor, nephrectomy 4 weeks later. The repertoire was sequenced with immunoSEQ multiplex PCR; TCRdb's copy has only in-frame clones and lacks some. The sample records some 150,000 clones, approximately 87% being singletons. V lost 8 bases, J lost 1 base, and 9 bases stayed unmatched. The CDR3 has 17 residues. Looked up from germline, CDR1 is MDHEN and CDR2 is SYDVKM. This clonotype was obtained from a woman aged 45-65 years with renal cell carcinoma. This rearrangement joins TRBV28 to TRBJ2-1; 12 nucleotides agree with TRBD2. The starting material was blood, obtained from a patient whose treatment included radiotherapy and nephrectomy. Here the CDR3 DNA reads TGTGCCAGCCAGACTAGCGGGGGAGCGGGGTCCTACAATGAGCAGTTCTTC. Protein: CASQTSGGAGSYNEQFF.